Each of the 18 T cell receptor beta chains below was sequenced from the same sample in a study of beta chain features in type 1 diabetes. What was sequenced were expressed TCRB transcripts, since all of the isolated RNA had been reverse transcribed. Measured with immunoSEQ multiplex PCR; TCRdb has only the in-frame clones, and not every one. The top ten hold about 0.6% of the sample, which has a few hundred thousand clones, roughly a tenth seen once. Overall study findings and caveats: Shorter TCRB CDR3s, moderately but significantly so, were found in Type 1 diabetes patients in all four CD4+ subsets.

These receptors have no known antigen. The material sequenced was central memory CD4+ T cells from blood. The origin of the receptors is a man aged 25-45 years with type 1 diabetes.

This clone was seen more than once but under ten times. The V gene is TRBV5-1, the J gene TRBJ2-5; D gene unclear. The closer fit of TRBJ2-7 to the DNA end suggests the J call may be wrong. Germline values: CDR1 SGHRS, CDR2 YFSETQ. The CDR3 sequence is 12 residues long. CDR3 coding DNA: TGCGCCAGCAGCTTGCTTGGGGACGAGCAGTACTTC. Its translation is CASSLLGDEQYF.

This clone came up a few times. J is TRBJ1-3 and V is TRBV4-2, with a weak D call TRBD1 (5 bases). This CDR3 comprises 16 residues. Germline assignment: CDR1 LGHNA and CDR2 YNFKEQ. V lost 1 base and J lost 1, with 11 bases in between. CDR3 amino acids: CASSQGPQVSGNTIYF. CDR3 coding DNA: TGTGCCAGCAGCCAAGGGCCACAGGTATCTGGAAACACCATATATTTT.

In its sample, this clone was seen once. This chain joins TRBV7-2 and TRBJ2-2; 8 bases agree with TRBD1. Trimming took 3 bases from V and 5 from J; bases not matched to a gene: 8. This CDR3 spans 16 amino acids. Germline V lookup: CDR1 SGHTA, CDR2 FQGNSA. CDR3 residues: CASSFPATGATGELFF. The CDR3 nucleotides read TGTGCCAGCAGCTTCCCCGCGACAGGGGCTACCGGGGAGCTGTTTTTT.

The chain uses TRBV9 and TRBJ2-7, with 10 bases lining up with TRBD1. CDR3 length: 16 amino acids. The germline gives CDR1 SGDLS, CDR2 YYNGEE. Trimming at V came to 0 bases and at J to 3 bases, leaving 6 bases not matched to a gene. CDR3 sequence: CASSVDSGDRGYEQYF. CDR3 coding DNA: TGTGCCAGCAGCGTAGACTCGGGGGACAGGGGCTACGAGCAGTACTTC.

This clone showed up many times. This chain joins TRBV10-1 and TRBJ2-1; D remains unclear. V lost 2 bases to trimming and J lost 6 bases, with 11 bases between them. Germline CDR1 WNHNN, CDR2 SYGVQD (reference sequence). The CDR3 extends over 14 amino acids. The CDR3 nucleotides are TGCGCCAGCAGTGAGCGTTGGTCAGGCAATGAGCAGTTCTTC. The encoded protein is CASSERWSGNEQFF.

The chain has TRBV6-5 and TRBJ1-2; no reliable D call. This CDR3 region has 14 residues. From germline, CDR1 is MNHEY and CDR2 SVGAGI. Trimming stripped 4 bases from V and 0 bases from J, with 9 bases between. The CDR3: CASSFDTANYGYTF. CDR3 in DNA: TGTGCCAGCAGTTTCGACACCGCTAACTATGGCTACACCTTC.

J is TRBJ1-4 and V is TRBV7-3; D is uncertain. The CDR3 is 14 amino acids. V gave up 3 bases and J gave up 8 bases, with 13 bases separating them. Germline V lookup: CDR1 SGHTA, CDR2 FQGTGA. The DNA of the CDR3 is TGTGCCAGCAGCTTCAAGGGTGTCTGGGAAAAACTGTTTTTT. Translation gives CASSFKGVWEKLFF.

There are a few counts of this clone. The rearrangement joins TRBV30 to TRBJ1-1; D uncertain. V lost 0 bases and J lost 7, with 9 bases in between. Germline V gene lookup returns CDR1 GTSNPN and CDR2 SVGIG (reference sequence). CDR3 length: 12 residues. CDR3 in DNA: TGTGCCTGGAGTGTTCGGCGCCTTGAAGCTTTCTTT. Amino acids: CAWSVRRLEAFF.

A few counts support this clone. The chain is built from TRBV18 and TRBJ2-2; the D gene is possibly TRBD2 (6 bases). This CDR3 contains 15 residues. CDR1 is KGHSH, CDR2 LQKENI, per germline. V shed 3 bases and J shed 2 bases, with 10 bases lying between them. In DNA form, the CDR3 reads TGTGCCAGCTCACCGTTAGCGGAAAACACCGGGGAGCTGTTTTTT. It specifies CASSPLAENTGELFF.

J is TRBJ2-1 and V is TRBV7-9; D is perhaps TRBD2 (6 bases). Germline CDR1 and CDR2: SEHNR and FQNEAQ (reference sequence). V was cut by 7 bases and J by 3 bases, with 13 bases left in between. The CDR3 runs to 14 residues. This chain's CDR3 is CASIQGSGYNEQFF. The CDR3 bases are TGTGCCAGCATCCAGGGTAGCGGCTACAATGAGCAGTTCTTC.

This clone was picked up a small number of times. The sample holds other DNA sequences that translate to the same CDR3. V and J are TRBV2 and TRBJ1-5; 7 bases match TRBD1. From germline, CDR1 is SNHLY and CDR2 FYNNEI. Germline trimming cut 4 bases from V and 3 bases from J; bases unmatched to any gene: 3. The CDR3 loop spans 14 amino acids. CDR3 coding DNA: TGTGCCAGCAGTGGGGACAGCTTCAATCAGCCCCAGCATTTT. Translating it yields CASSGDSFNQPQHF.

CDR3 in amino acids: CASMGGGSYEQYF. The CDR3, as DNA: TGTGCCAGCATGGGGGGTGGCTCCTACGAGCAGTACTTC. This chain uses TRBV28 with TRBJ2-7, with D perhaps TRBD2 (6 bases). The CDR3 runs to 13 residues. CDR1 MDHEN and CDR2 SYDVKM come from the germline V gene. The V gene lost 7 bases and the J gene lost 0 bases, with 10 bases spanning the gap.

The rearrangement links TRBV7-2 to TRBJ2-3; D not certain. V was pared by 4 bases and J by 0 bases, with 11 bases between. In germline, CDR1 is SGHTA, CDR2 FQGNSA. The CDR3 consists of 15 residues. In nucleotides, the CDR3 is TGTGCCAGCAGCTCCACGTACCTTAGCACAGATACGCAGTATTTT. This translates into CASSSTYLSTDTQYF.

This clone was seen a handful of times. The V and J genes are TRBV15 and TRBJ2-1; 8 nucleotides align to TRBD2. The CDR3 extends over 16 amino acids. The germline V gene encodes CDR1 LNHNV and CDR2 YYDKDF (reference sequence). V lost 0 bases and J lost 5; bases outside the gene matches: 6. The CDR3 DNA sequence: TGTGCCACCAGCAGAGAGGTGCGGGAGGTTAACAATGAGCAGTTCTTC. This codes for CATSREVREVNNEQFF. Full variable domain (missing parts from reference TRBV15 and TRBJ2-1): DAMVIQNPRYQVTQFGKPVTLSCSQTLNHNVMYWYQQKSSQAPKLLFHYYDKDFNNEADTPDNFQSRRPNTSFCFLDIRSPGLGDTAMYLCATSREVREVNNEQFFGPGTRLTVL.

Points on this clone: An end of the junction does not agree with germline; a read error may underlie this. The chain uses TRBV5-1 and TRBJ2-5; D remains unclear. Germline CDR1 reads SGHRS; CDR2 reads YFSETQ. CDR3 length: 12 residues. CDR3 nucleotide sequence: TGCGCCAGCAGCTTGGCGAGAGAGACCCTGTACTTC. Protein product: CASSLARETLYF.

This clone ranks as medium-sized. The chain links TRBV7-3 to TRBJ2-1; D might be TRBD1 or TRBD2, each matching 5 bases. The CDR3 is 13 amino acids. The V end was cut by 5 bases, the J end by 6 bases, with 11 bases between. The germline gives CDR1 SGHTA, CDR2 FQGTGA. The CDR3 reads CASSLGTTNEQFF. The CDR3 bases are TGTGCCAGCAGCCTGGGGACGACCAATGAGCAGTTCTTC.

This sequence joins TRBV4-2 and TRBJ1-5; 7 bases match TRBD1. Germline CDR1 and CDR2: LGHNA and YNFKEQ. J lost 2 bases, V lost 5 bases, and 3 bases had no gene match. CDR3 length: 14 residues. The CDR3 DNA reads TGTGCCAGCAGCGTCACAGGGGGCAATCAGCCCCAGCATTTT. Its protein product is CASSVTGGNQPQHF.

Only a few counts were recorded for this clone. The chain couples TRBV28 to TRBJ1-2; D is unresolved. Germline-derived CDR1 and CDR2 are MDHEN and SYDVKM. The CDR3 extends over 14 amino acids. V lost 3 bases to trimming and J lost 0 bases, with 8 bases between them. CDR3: CASSFAGPNYGYTF. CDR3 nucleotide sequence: TGTGCCAGCAGTTTCGCCGGACCTAACTATGGCTACACCTTC.